The clone carrying this T cell receptor (beta chain) occurred many times. What it recognizes is unknown. The record originates from a study of blood T cells in healthy people across ages. The study, taken as a whole, reports: Older age coincided with a roughly linear decline in TCR beta diversity per million T cells.

Sample-barcoded 5' priming and a J-beta primer mix drove a second PCR of about 6 to 12 cycles. TCRdb recomputed calls from the 5' RACE reads with MiXCR, one row per CDR3 protein. The repertoire holds 700,000 to 800,000 distinct CDR3 sequences, with about 40% as singletons. V lost 0 bases, J lost 0 bases, and 5 bases lay in between. Germline V gene lookup returns CDR1 SEHNR and CDR2 FQNEAQ (reference sequence). The CDR3 has 14 residues. This TCR was sampled from a woman aged 60-70 years in good health. The sample was blood. The chain has TRBV7-9 and TRBJ1-1; D gene uncertain. CDR3 nucleotides: TGTGCCAGCAGCTTAGCGGGCATGAACACTGAAGCTTTCTTT. Translation gives CASSLAGMNTEAFF.